Listed here are 16 T cell receptor beta chains from one sample, sequenced in a study of blood T cell repertoires in COVID-19. TCRdb's copy holds only in-frame clones and misses some; the assay was immunoSEQ multiplex PCR. The sample has under 200,000 clones; approximately 85% are singletons. The sequenced sample was peripheral blood. These receptors all stem from a woman aged 55-75 years with COVID-19, enrolled during active disease.

V and J are TRBV18 and TRBJ1-4; 7 bases map to TRBD1. The CDR3 is made up of 18 amino acids. Losses at the gene ends were 4 bases for V and 0 bases for J; bases not matched to a gene: 11. Germline CDR1 is KGHSH and CDR2 is LQKENI. For the CDR3, the DNA is TGTGCCAGCTCACAAAGGACAGGCGGCGGACCAACTAATGAAAAACTGTTTTTT. This gives the protein CASSQRTGGGPTNEKLFF.

This chain uses TRBV18 with TRBJ2-2, with 8 bases aligning to TRBD2. Germline V CDR1 and CDR2: KGHSH, LQKENI. After removal of 2 bases from V and 0 bases from J, the junction contained 5 bases not matched to a gene. This CDR3 comprises 17 residues. The chain's CDR3 is CASSPASGSANTGELFF. The CDR3 DNA reads as TGTGCCAGCTCACCAGCTAGCGGGTCCGCGAACACCGGGGAGCTGTTTTTT.

Only one count was recorded for this clone. This rearrangement joins TRBV5-8 to TRBJ2-2; 9 bases match TRBD2. Germline loops: CDR1 SGHTS, CDR2 YDEGEE. The V gene end was trimmed by 0 bases and the J gene end by 6 bases; junction bases not matched to a gene: 6. The CDR3 spans 16 residues. The CDR3 reads CASSLVAGDIAGELFF. Written as DNA, the CDR3 is TGTGCCAGCAGCTTGGTAGCGGGAGATATCGCCGGGGAGCTGTTTTTT.

V is TRBV19 and J is TRBJ1-5; TRBD1 aligns across 9 bases. CDR3 length: 17 residues. The germline V gene encodes CDR1 LNHDA and CDR2 SQIVND (reference sequence). V dropped 3 bases and J dropped 4; count of bases not matched to a gene: 10. DNA for the CDR3: TGTGCCAGTAGTATGGCCCCGGGACAGGGCCCGAATCAGCCCCAGCATTTT. This translates into CASSMAPGQGPNQPQHF.

The rearrangement uses TRBV6-6 and TRBJ2-2; D may be TRBD1 (5 bases). Deletions cut 5 bases from V and 3 bases from J, with 13 bases between. The CDR3 is 15 residues long. Per germline, CDR1 MNHNY and CDR2 SVGAGI (reference sequence). Written as DNA, the CDR3 is TGTGCCAGCAGTCACCTACAGGCGGACACCGGGGAGCTGTTTTTT. Translation: CASSHLQADTGELFF.

The chain employs TRBV7-3 and TRBJ2-2; 7 bases match TRBD1. The CDR3 is made up of 14 amino acids. The J segment lost 7 bases and the V segment lost 4 bases, leaving 6 bases of the junction unmatched. The germline CDR1 and CDR2 sequences are SGHTA and FQGTGA. The CDR3 sequence: CASSSNRGSGELFF. The CDR3 bases are TGTGCCAGCAGCTCCAACAGGGGAAGCGGGGAGCTGTTTTTT.

DNA for the CDR3: TGTGCCAGCAGTGATGGGGACAGGGGACGGACCGGGGAGCTGTTTTTT. Protein sequence: CASSDGDRGRTGELFF. The genes are TRBV6-1 and TRBJ2-2; 10 positions match TRBD1. Germline values: CDR1 MNHNS, CDR2 SASEGT. V lost 3 bases, J lost 5 bases, and 6 bases stayed unmatched. The CDR3 totals 16 residues.

This clone showed up just once. The chain uses TRBV29-1 and TRBJ1-2; 9 positions agree with TRBD1. Germline values: CDR1 SQVTM, CDR2 ANQGSEA. V shed 4 bases, J shed 0 bases, and the junction held 9 bases outside the gene matches. The CDR3 covers 16 residues. The DNA of the CDR3 is TGCAGCGTTGCCCTAGGACAGGGGCTATCTAACTATGGCTACACCTTC. It codes for CSVALGQGLSNYGYTF.

The chain carries TRBV19 and TRBJ1-2; D perhaps matches TRBD1 (6 bases). Per the germline V gene, CDR1 is LNHDA and CDR2 is SQIVND (reference sequence). V was cut by 7 bases and J by 5 bases, with 8 bases left in between. The CDR3 runs to 11 residues. Written as DNA, the CDR3 is TGTGCCAGTAATCAGGGGTATGGCTACACCTTC. Its protein product is CASNQGYGYTF.

The table lists this clone with a count of one. V and J are TRBV3-1 (or the pseudogene TRBV3-2) and TRBJ1-1; D perhaps matches TRBD1 (6 bases). The CDR3 spans 16 residues. Trimming took off 4 bases at V and 5 bases at J, with 20 bases between the two ends. Per germline, CDR1 LGHDT and CDR2 YNNKEL (reference sequence). CDR3 sequence: CASSPSRPRTATEAFF. In DNA, the CDR3 is TGTGCCAGCAGCCCCTCGCGCCCCCGGACAGCAACTGAAGCTTTCTTT.

The rearrangement joins TRBV6-4 to TRBJ2-1; TRBD2 matches 8 bases. The CDR3 totals 17 residues. Germline-derived CDR1 and CDR2 are MRHNA and SNTAGT. The V segment lost 4 bases and the J segment 8 bases; nucleotides outside the gene matches: 16. CDR3 protein: CASSVSVWGLEGHEQFF. As DNA, the CDR3 is TGTGCCAGCAGTGTCTCCGTTTGGGGACTAGAGGGCCATGAGCAGTTCTTC.

The chain couples TRBV7-2 to TRBJ2-7, with 11 bases matching TRBD1. With V trimmed by 5 bases and J by 5 bases, 14 bases remained unmatched. Germline CDR1 reads SGHTA; CDR2 reads FQGNSA. The CDR3 extends over 17 amino acids. CDR3 sequence (DNA): TGTGCCAGCAGCATCAGGGACCCGGGACAGGGGGTCAACGAGCAGTACTTC. Translating gives CASSIRDPGQGVNEQYF.

The rearrangement joins TRBV29-1 to TRBJ1-1, with TRBD1 as a possible D gene (5 bases). The CDR3 sequence is 13 residues long. With 6 bases removed from V and 5 bases from J, the gap between germline ends came to 16 bases. CDR1 SQVTM and CDR2 ANQGSEA come from the germline V gene. This CDR3 is CSVGSGGGTEAFF. The CDR3 region has the DNA TGCAGCGTGGGCTCGGGGGGAGGGACTGAAGCTTTCTTT. Together with reference TRBV29-1 and TRBJ1-1, the CDR3 gives the full variable domain: SAVISQKPSRDICQRGTSLTIQCQVDSQVTMMFWYRQQPGQSLTLIATANQGSEATYESGFVIDKFPISRPNLTFSTLTVSNMSPEDSSIYLCSVGSGGGTEAFFGQGTRLTVV.

The J gene is TRBJ1-5, the V gene TRBV6-5; D may be TRBD1 (5 bases). The V end lost 6 bases, the J end lost 1 base, and 13 bases lay between the germline ends. The CDR3 totals 15 residues. CDR1 and CDR2 from the germline V gene are MNHEY and SVGAGI. CDR3: CASSQGTRSNQPQHF. The CDR3 nucleotides read TGTGCCAGCAGCCAGGGAACCCGGAGCAATCAGCCCCAGCATTTT.

This chain connects TRBV29-1 to TRBJ2-1; the D is unclear. The CDR3 sequence is 15 residues long. V lost 4 bases and J lost 0, with 13 bases in between. Per germline, CDR1 SQVTM and CDR2 ANQGSEA. The CDR3 loop reads CSVVGSRLSYNEQFF. CDR3 in DNA: TGCAGCGTTGTGGGCTCCCGCCTCTCCTACAATGAGCAGTTCTTC.

J is TRBJ2-7 and V is TRBV9; D possibly corresponds to TRBD1 (6 bases). This CDR3 has 13 amino acids. V lost 4 bases and J 4 bases, leaving 12 bases between the germline ends. Germline assignment: CDR1 SGDLS and CDR2 YYNGEE. CDR3 in DNA: TGTGCCAGCAGCACCACAACAGGGTACGAGCAGTACTTC. As protein: CASSTTTGYEQYF. Drawing the rest from reference TRBV9 and TRBJ2-7, the complete variable domain is DSGVTQTPKHLITATGQRVTLRCSPRSGDLSVYWYQQSLDQGLQFLIQYYNGEERAKGNILERFSAQQFPDLHSELNLSSLELGDSALYFCASSTTTGYEQYFGPGTRLTVT.